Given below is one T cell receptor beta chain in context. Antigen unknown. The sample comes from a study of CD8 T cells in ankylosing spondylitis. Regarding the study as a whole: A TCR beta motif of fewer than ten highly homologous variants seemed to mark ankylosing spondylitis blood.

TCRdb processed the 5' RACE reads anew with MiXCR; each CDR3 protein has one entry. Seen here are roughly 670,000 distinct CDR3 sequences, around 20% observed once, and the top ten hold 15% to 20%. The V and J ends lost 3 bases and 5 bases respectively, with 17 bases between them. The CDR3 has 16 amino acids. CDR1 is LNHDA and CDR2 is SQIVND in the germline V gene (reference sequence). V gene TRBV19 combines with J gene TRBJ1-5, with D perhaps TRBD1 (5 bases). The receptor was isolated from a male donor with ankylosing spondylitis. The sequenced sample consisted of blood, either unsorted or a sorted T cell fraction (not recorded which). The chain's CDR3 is CASSIDPRRGYQPQHF. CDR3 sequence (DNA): TGTGCCAGTAGTATTGACCCCCGACGGGGGTATCAGCCCCAGCATTTT.